These 8 T cell receptor beta chains were sequenced from one sample in a study of OX40 agonist ivuxolimab in advanced cancers. The repertoire was sequenced with immunoSEQ multiplex PCR; TCRdb's copy has only in-frame clones and lacks some. The repertoire holds 60,000 to 75,000 clones, around 85% seen once, with approximately 0.76% in the top ten. The material was CD4+ or CD8+ T cells sorted from blood, obtained in a trial of the OX40 agonist ivuxolimab. The source of these receptors is an adult with an advanced solid tumor such as melanoma, head and neck, liver or kidney cancer.

This clone was seen only a few times. The gene calls are TRBV29-1 and TRBJ1-1; maybe TRBD1 (5 bases). The germline V and J ends were trimmed by 3 bases and 3 bases, with 11 bases remaining between them. The CDR3 consists of 13 residues. In germline, CDR1 is SQVTM, CDR2 ANQGSEA. CDR3 loop: CSVDKGSYTEAFF. CDR3 DNA: TGCAGCGTTGATAAGGGGAGTTACACTGAAGCTTTCTTT.

The count of this clone is one. CDR3 residues: CAWSVQEWPRGGGYTF. DNA of the CDR3: TGTGCCTGGAGTGTACAGGAGTGGCCGCGAGGGGGTGGCTACACCTTC. J is TRBJ1-2 and V is TRBV30, with a weak D call TRBD1 (6 bases). Trimming cost V 0 bases and J 7 bases, with 21 bases left between them. The CDR3 runs to 16 residues. Germline CDR1 and CDR2: GTSNPN and SVGIG (reference sequence).

This clone was found a few times. The rearrangement links TRBV19 to TRBJ1-5, with TRBD1 matching over 10 bases. The J segment lost 5 bases and the V segment lost 7 bases, leaving 5 bases of the junction unmatched. Looked up from germline, CDR1 is LNHDA and CDR2 is SQIVND (reference sequence). CDR3 length: 14 amino acids. CDR3 coding DNA: TGTGCCAGTACCCTGACAGGGGGCCATCAGCCCCAGCATTTT. It specifies CASTLTGGHQPQHF.

The rearrangement uses TRBV7-2 and TRBJ1-2; D is possibly TRBD1 (5 bases). V lost 1 base and J lost 8, with 17 bases in between. Germline values: CDR1 SGHTA, CDR2 FQGNSA. The CDR3 is 15 residues long. This chain's CDR3 is CASSLVETAQEGYTF. Here the CDR3 DNA reads TGTGCCAGCAGCTTAGTCGAGACAGCACAGGAAGGCTACACCTTC.

The chain employs TRBV30 and TRBJ2-3; D is undetermined. The V gene lost 2 bases and the J gene lost 0 bases, with 3 bases spanning the gap. The CDR3 covers 12 residues. Germline V gene sequence: CDR1 GTSNPN, CDR2 SVGIG (reference sequence). CDR3 residues: CAWSPSTDTQYF. For the CDR3, the DNA is TGTGCCTGGAGTCCTAGCACAGATACGCAGTATTTT.

The chain employs TRBV9 and TRBJ1-2; D is possibly TRBD1 (6 bases). CDR3 length: 13 amino acids. In germline, CDR1 is SGDLS, CDR2 YYNGEE. Deletions cut 0 bases from V and 6 bases from J, with 9 bases between. This CDR3 reads CASSVEQGDGYTF. DNA for the CDR3: TGTGCCAGCAGCGTAGAACAGGGCGATGGCTACACCTTC.

The chain joins TRBV6-1 to TRBJ2-7; D not certain. Germline V lookup: CDR1 MNHNS, CDR2 SASEGT. V was clipped by 4 bases and J by 6 bases, with 13 bases between them. The CDR3 runs 13 residues. CDR3: CASSGTAPGEQYF. The CDR3 region has the DNA TGTGCCAGCAGTGGTACAGCACCTGGCGAGCAGTACTTC.

V is TRBV19 and J is TRBJ1-2, with 8 bases matching TRBD1. Germline V gene data show CDR1 as LNHDA and CDR2 as SQIVND (reference sequence). This CDR3 contains 12 residues. V was clipped by 5 bases and J by 8 bases; unmatched bases: 4. The CDR3 DNA reads TGTGCCAGTAGTTTACAGGGGGGCGGCTACACCTTC. It codes for CASSLQGGGYTF.